These 3 T cell receptor beta chains share one sample of origin, sequenced in a study of blood T cell repertoires in COVID-19. The assay was immunoSEQ multiplex PCR, and TCRdb's table has in-frame clones only and misses some. Here the sample spans fewer than 200,000 clones, roughly 82% being singletons. The material sequenced was peripheral blood. These receptors were collected from a woman aged 40 to 50 with COVID-19, enrolled during active disease.

V is TRBV4-1 and J is TRBJ2-7; weak D call: TRBD2 (6 bases). Per germline, CDR1 MGHRA and CDR2 YSYEKL. The CDR3 runs to 13 residues. V was trimmed by 3 bases and J by 2 bases, leaving 8 bases between them. CDR3: CASSHREAYEQYF. CDR3 sequence (DNA): TGCGCCAGCAGCCACAGGGAGGCCTACGAGCAGTACTTC.

This clone came up once. The sample carries other DNA sequences with the same CDR3. The chain combines TRBV18 with TRBJ1-4; TRBD1 is a possible D gene (6 bases). Trimming removed 3 bases at V and 7 bases at J, with 6 bases between. Germline V gives CDR1 KGHSH, CDR2 LQKENI. The CDR3 has 12 residues. For the CDR3, the DNA is TGTGCCAGCTCACCCAGGGGTGAAAAACTGTTTTTT. It specifies CASSPRGEKLFF.

The V and J genes are TRBV2 and TRBJ2-3; 13 nucleotides line up with TRBD2. This CDR3 has 16 amino acids. J lost 1 base, V lost 5 bases, and 3 bases had no gene match. Germline V gene data show CDR1 as SNHLY and CDR2 as FYNNEI. The CDR3: CASSLLAGGGTDTQYF. The CDR3 DNA is TGTGCCAGCAGTTTACTAGCGGGGGGGGGCACAGATACGCAGTATTTT.